Listed here is a single T cell receptor beta chain. Study processing details: Amplification with reference gene primers provided the estimates of nucleated cell counts. Libraries were prepared by immunoSEQ multiplex PCR; TCRdb keeps only in-frame clonotypes and omits some of them. V, J and clone size are taken as reported in that table, and D and trimming were inferred from the DNA itself. The data show about 210,000 clones, about 83% seen once. This sample is drawn from a study of blood T cell repertoires in COVID-19. Study overall: Both acute and convalescent COVID-19 samples were obtained from the United States, Italy and Spain.

The sequence was collected from a woman in her fifties or sixties with active or convalescent COVID-19. The sequenced sample was peripheral blood.

Written as DNA, the CDR3 is TGTGCCAGCAGTTCGGGAGGGTTGGGGGGTTCTGGAAACACCATATATTTT. This translates into CASSSGGLGGSGNTIYF. The V gene is TRBV27, the J gene TRBJ1-3, with D maybe TRBD1 (5 bases). V lost 4 bases to trimming and J lost 1 base, with 17 bases between them. The CDR3 is made up of 17 amino acids. Germline assignment: CDR1 MNHEY and CDR2 SMNVEV (reference sequence).